What follows are 27 T cell receptor beta chains derived from one specimen sequenced in a study of T cells in Graves' hyperthyroidism and ophthalmopathy. Amplification of TCR beta CDR3 regions used RNA as the template. The TCR CDR3 was amplified in a first-round RT-PCR using the HTBI primer set. One entry per CDR3 protein, called by TCRdb with MiXCR from the multiplex PCR reads. This sample has about 480,000 distinct CDR3 sequences; approximately 15% occur once, and the top ten carry under 20%. The sample taken for sequencing was blood. The origin of the receptors is a woman aged 18-29 years with Graves' hyperthyroidism.

In this sample, this clonotype turned up many times. The rearrangement uses TRBV28 and TRBJ2-6; 10 positions match TRBD2. The J segment lost 3 bases and the V segment lost 3 bases, leaving 11 bases of the junction unmatched. CDR1 and CDR2 (germline): MDHEN, SYDVKM. The CDR3 consists of 19 residues. CDR3 sequence reads: CASSFLTSGIAFGANVLTF. CDR3 bases: TGTGCCAGCAGTTTCCTCACTAGCGGGATTGCGTTTGGGGCCAACGTCCTGACTTTC.

This clonotype was counted ten times or more. The chain combines TRBV6-5 with TRBJ1-5; 7 bases agree with TRBD1. The CDR3 is 16 amino acids. V dropped 2 bases and J dropped 6; count of bases not matched to a gene: 10. Germline CDR1 MNHEY, CDR2 SVGAGI. DNA for the CDR3: TGTGCCAGCAGTTACAGGGGGCCCGACGGAATTCAGCCCCAGCATTTT. Protein sequence: CASSYRGPDGIQPQHF.

This clonotype was picked up many times. The chain joins TRBV5-1 to TRBJ2-7; the D gene is possibly TRBD2 (7 bases). The CDR3 extends over 14 amino acids. The germline gives CDR1 SGHRS, CDR2 YFSETQ. The ends were cut back, 4 bases at V and 3 bases at J, with 14 bases in the middle. The CDR3 region is CASSPGGQIYEQYF. The CDR3 DNA reads TGCGCCAGCAGCCCCGGGGGGCAAATCTACGAGCAGTACTTC.

This clonotype has a count of ten or more. The V call is TRBV12-3 or TRBV12-4, the J call TRBJ1-6; D is possibly TRBD1 (5 bases). The CDR3 length is 17 residues. The V gene lost 6 bases and the J gene lost 6 bases, with 21 bases spanning the gap. CDR3 in DNA: TGTGCCAGCAGCCTACCTCAGGGCTACACTATTAATTCACCCCTCCACTTT. Translation gives CASSLPQGYTINSPLHF.

This clonotype appeared a single time. This sequence joins TRBV3-1 and TRBJ1-6; D gene unclear. This CDR3 has 13 residues. Trimming pared 1 base from V and 10 bases from J, leaving 8 bases between. Germline V lookup: CDR1 LGHDT, CDR2 YNNKEL (reference sequence). DNA of the CDR3: TGTGCCAGCAGCCAAGGCGGGCAATCACCCCTCCACTTT. It codes for CASSQGGQSPLHF.

In its sample, this clonotype was seen many times. The chain is built from TRBV3-1 and TRBJ1-3; D is unclear. In germline, CDR1 is LGHDT, CDR2 YNNKEL (reference sequence). The CDR3 runs 16 residues. Trimming shortened V by 0 bases and J by 2 bases, and 11 bases separated the two germline ends. CDR3 nucleotide sequence: TGTGCCAGCAGCCAAGACGAAGTATGGCCTGGAAACACCATATATTTT. Translating gives CASSQDEVWPGNTIYF. Supplemented by reference TRBV3-1 and TRBJ1-3, the full variable domain reads DTAVSQTPKYLVTQMGNDKSIKCEQNLGHDTMYWYKQDSKKFLKIMFSYNNKELIINETVPNRFSPKSPDKAHLNLHINSLELGDSAVYFCASSQDEVWPGNTIYFGEGSWLTVV.

This clonotype was observed many times. The chain carries TRBV7-2 and TRBJ1-5, with no clear D. Germline values: CDR1 SGHTA, CDR2 FQGNSA. This CDR3 has 15 residues. Deletions cut 3 bases from V and 2 bases from J, with 11 bases between. CDR3 DNA: TGTGCCAGCAGCTTCAGGCGGGAACGCAATCAGCCCCAGCATTTT. As protein: CASSFRRERNQPQHF.

This clonotype was counted many times. This chain joins TRBV5-1 and TRBJ2-7; D remains unclear. V was cut by 7 bases and J by 6 bases, with 17 bases left in between. Germline values: CDR1 SGHRS, CDR2 YFSETQ. The length of the CDR3 is 13 residues. The CDR3 region is CASCQNWGLEQYF. The CDR3 bases are TGCGCCAGCTGCCAAAACTGGGGTCTCGAGCAGTACTTC.

This chain joins TRBV5-1 and TRBJ2-5; TRBD2 matches 8 bases. The CDR3 totals 18 residues. The J segment lost 5 bases and the V segment lost 4 bases, leaving 19 bases of the junction unmatched. The V gene's germline CDR1 is SGHRS and CDR2 YFSETQ. CDR3: CASSLLGGAGVVRETQYF. CDR3 in DNA: TGCGCCAGCAGCCTGTTGGGTGGAGCGGGAGTGGTTCGGGAGACCCAGTACTTC.

This clonotype was picked up one time. At one boundary the junction diverges from the germline segment, which might be a read error. The rearrangement joins TRBV5-1 to TRBJ2-2, with D maybe TRBD2 (5 bases). CDR1 and CDR2 (germline): SGHRS, YFSETQ. The CDR3 covers 14 residues. The CDR3 protein is CASSSTKSTGELLF. The CDR3 DNA is TGCGCCAGCAGCTCGACTAAATCAACCGGGGAGCTGCTTTTT. Supplemented by reference TRBV5-1 and TRBJ2-2, the full variable domain reads KAGVTQTPRYLIKTRGQQVTLSCSPISGHRSVSWYQQTPGQGLQFLFEYFSETQRNKGNFPGRFSGRQFSNSRSEMNVSTLELGDSALYLCASSSTKSTGELLFGEGSRLTVL.

J is TRBJ1-2 and V is TRBV6-5, with 7 bases aligning to TRBD1. Germline V gene data show CDR1 as MNHEY and CDR2 as SVGAGI. Trimming took 5 bases from V and 5 from J; bases not matched to a gene: 14. This CDR3 is built from 16 residues. The CDR3 bases are TGTGCCAGCAGTACTACAGGGGCTTTGTATTCTTATGGCTACACCTTC. Its translation: CASSTTGALYSYGYTF.

This clonotype was detected ten times or more. The chain couples TRBV20-1 to TRBJ2-1; TRBD2 is a possible D gene (6 bases). This CDR3 is 17 amino acids long. Trimming left V 3 bases short and J 3 bases short, with 21 bases between. Germline CDR1 and CDR2: DFQATT and SNEGSKA (reference sequence). CDR3 in amino acids: CSASVVGPGANYNEQFF. CDR3 coding DNA: TGCAGTGCTAGTGTGGTGGGGCCGGGAGCAAACTACAATGAGCAGTTCTTC.

The CDR3: CASSLYVQGGEAFF. The CDR3 bases are TGTGCCAGCAGTTTATATGTCCAGGGAGGTGAAGCTTTCTTT. The chain joins TRBV27 to TRBJ1-1; D might be TRBD1 (5 bases). CDR3 length: 14 residues. Trimming left V 1 base short and J 7 bases short, with 13 bases between. Looked up from germline, CDR1 is MNHEY and CDR2 is SMNVEV (reference sequence).

V and J are TRBV20-1 and TRBJ2-5; 9 bases agree with TRBD1. Germline CDR1 and CDR2: DFQATT and SNEGSKA (reference sequence). CDR3 length: 14 residues. The junction had 11 bases not matched to a gene; V was cut back by 5 bases and J by 7 bases. CDR3 loop: CSAHTGGSVGTQYF. CDR3 DNA sequence: TGCAGTGCTCATACAGGGGGCTCGGTGGGGACCCAGTACTTC.

This clonotype was recorded many times. The V and J genes are TRBV10-3 and TRBJ2-5; D is possibly TRBD1 (5 bases). Trimming shortened V by 3 bases and J by 1 base, and 9 bases separated the two germline ends. Germline CDR1 and CDR2: ENHRY and SYGVKD. The CDR3 loop spans 14 amino acids. CDR3 sequence reads: CAISEVGPQETQYF. CDR3 in DNA: TGTGCCATCAGTGAAGTGGGGCCCCAAGAGACCCAGTACTTC.

This chain links TRBV19 with TRBJ1-5, with no clear D. The CDR3 is 13 residues long. Trimming stripped 3 bases from V and 5 bases from J, with 8 bases between. Germline-derived CDR1 and CDR2 are LNHDA and SQIVND (reference sequence). CDR3 residues: CASSMFGDQPQHF. The CDR3 DNA reads as TGTGCCAGTAGTATGTTCGGGGATCAGCCCCAGCATTTT.

V is TRBV4-1 and J is TRBJ2-1; D may be TRBD1 (5 bases). Per germline, CDR1 MGHRA and CDR2 YSYEKL. This CDR3 contains 14 residues. Trimming removed 4 bases from V and 6 bases from J, with 13 bases in between. CDR3 sequence (DNA): TGCGCCAGCAGCCCAAGAAATAGGGGCAATGAGCAGTTCTTC. Translating gives CASSPRNRGNEQFF.

This clonotype was counted a few times. The CDR3 nucleotides read TGTGCCAGCAGCTTAGAAGTGGGGGCAACTGAAGCTTTCTTT. Amino acids: CASSLEVGATEAFF. The V and J genes are TRBV7-9 and TRBJ1-1; TRBD1 is a possible D gene (6 bases). CDR1 is SEHNR and CDR2 is FQNEAQ in the germline V gene (reference sequence). CDR3 length equals 14 residues. Trimming left V 1 base short and J 5 bases short, with 11 bases between. Combining the CDR3 with reference TRBV7-9 and TRBJ1-1 gives the whole variable domain DTGVSQNPRHKITKRGQNVTFRCDPISEHNRLYWYRQTLGQGPEFLTYFQNEAQLEKSRLLSDRFSAERPKGSFSTLEIQRTEQGDSAMYLCASSLEVGATEAFFGQGTRLTVV.

This clonotype was seen ten or more times. The rearrangement uses TRBV11-2 and TRBJ2-1, with 14 bases matching TRBD2. The CDR3 is made up of 13 amino acids. Germline-derived CDR1 and CDR2 are SGHAT and FQNNGV. V dropped 11 bases and J dropped 7; count of bases not matched to a gene: 4. The CDR3 sequence: CASWTSGRNEQFF. The CDR3 bases are TGTGCCTCCTGGACTAGCGGGAGGAATGAGCAGTTCTTC.

The gene calls are TRBV27 and TRBJ1-2; tentatively, D is TRBD1 (6 bases). There are 14 residues in the CDR3. From germline, CDR1 is MNHEY and CDR2 SMNVEV (reference sequence). With 5 bases removed from V and 3 bases from J, the gap between germline ends came to 13 bases. The CDR3 nucleotides read TGTGCCAGCAGTCGTGGGGGGCAGTACTATGGCTACACCTTC. This gives the protein CASSRGGQYYGYTF.

This clonotype was seen many times. The chain links TRBV10-1 to TRBJ2-5; D is possibly TRBD1 (6 bases). The CDR3 totals 14 residues. Trimming shortened V by 10 bases and J by 7 bases, and 22 bases separated the two germline ends. Per the germline V gene, CDR1 is WNHNN and CDR2 is SYGVQD (reference sequence). CDR3 DNA: TGCGCCAACATCGGGCGTGGCCTAGGGGGGACCCAGTACTTC. The encoded protein is CANIGRGLGGTQYF.

This clonotype was seen just once. A much larger clonotype is one base distant, so this may be a read error. J is TRBJ1-2 and V is TRBV3-1, with D unresolved. CDR1 and CDR2 (germline): LGHDT, YNNKEL (reference sequence). The CDR3 has 14 residues. CDR3 loop: CASSQDRVNYGYAF. As DNA, the CDR3 is TGTGCCAGCAGCCAAGATCGGGTAAACTATGGCTACGCCTTC.

This clonotype appeared many times. The J gene is TRBJ2-5, the V gene TRBV9, with 11 bases identical to TRBD2. Germline values: CDR1 SGDLS, CDR2 YYNGEE. This CDR3 contains 15 residues. The V and J ends lost 4 bases and 6 bases, in that order; junction bases with no gene match: 8. CDR3 residues: CASSPATSGSQTQYF. As DNA, the CDR3 is TGTGCCAGCAGCCCAGCCACTAGCGGGAGCCAGACCCAGTACTTC.

This clonotype was seen a handful of times. The junction departs from the called germline gene at one end, perhaps through a read error. V gene TRBV12-3 or TRBV12-4 combines with J gene TRBJ1-3, with unresolved D. CDR3 length: 13 amino acids. CDR3 residues: CASSPFAGNTIYF. The CDR3 DNA follows: TGTGCCAGCAGTCCGTTTGCTGGGAACACCATATATTTT.

This clonotype came up many times. V gene TRBV5-8 combines with J gene TRBJ1-5; D gene ambiguous. The CDR3 extends over 14 amino acids. Germline CDR1 is SGHTS and CDR2 is YDEGEE. Trimming took off 4 bases at V and 6 bases at J, with 14 bases between the two ends. CDR3 bases: TGTGCCAGCAGCGCCGACGTAGGGTTTCAGCCCCAGCATTTT. Its translation is CASSADVGFQPQHF.

This clonotype showed up many times. V and J are TRBV2 and TRBJ1-2, with a possible D match to TRBD1 (6 bases). Trimming left V 8 bases short and J 7 bases short, with 20 bases between. The CDR3 totals 14 residues. Germline V lookup: CDR1 SNHLY, CDR2 FYNNEI. Here the CDR3 reads CASPSPGAQGGYTF. The CDR3 coding sequence is TGTGCCAGCCCCAGCCCGGGGGCGCAGGGTGGCTACACCTTC.

The J gene is TRBJ2-1, the V gene TRBV12-3 or TRBV12-4; 11 bases map to TRBD2. J lost 3 bases, V lost 5 bases, and 6 bases had no gene match. CDR3 length: 16 residues. CDR3 region: CASSPLTSGVYNEQFF. The CDR3 DNA is TGTGCCAGCAGTCCCCTGACTAGCGGGGTCTACAATGAGCAGTTCTTC.